This T cell receptor beta chain was recorded in a study of blood T cell repertoires in COVID-19. Background on the study: Acute-phase and convalescent COVID-19 samples originated in the United States, Italy and Spain. T cells, B-cell-depleted T cells, or PBMCs provided the cDNA or gDNA that served as material.

Authors' analysis steps: Counts of nucleated cells, estimated from reference gene primer amplification, were obtained. TCRdb's copy holds only in-frame clones and misses some; the assay was immunoSEQ multiplex PCR. That table supplies the V and J calls and clone size; D and trimming were determined from the DNA. This table holds about 43,000 clones, about four fifths found once. Source material: peripheral blood. The receptor was isolated from an elderly woman with acute or convalescent COVID-19.

DNA of the CDR3: TGTGCCAGCAGCGCCACGGGACAGGGGGTGCATGGCTACACCTTC. This encodes CASSATGQGVHGYTF. The chain uses TRBV7-2 and TRBJ1-2, with TRBD1 identical over 11 bases. The germline V gene encodes CDR1 SGHTA and CDR2 FQGNSA. The CDR3 is 15 residues long. J lost 6 bases, V lost 5 bases, and 8 bases had no gene match.